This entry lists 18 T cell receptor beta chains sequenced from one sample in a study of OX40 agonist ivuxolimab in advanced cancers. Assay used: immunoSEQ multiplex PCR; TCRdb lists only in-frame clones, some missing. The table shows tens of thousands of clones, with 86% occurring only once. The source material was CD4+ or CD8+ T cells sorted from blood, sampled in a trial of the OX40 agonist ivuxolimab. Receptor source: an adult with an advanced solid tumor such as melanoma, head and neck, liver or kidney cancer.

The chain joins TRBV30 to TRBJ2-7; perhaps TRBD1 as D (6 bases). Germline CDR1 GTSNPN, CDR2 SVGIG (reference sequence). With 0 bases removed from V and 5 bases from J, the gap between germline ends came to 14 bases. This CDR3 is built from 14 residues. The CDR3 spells CAWSVKGVPDEQYF. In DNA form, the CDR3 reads TGTGCCTGGAGTGTTAAGGGGGTACCCGACGAGCAGTACTTC.

The CDR3 region is CAWVGRGRYQPQHF. The CDR3 DNA follows: TGTGCCTGGGTGGGAAGGGGACGGTACCAGCCCCAGCATTTT. This sequence joins TRBV30 and TRBJ1-5; TRBD1 is a possible D gene (5 bases). This CDR3 is built from 14 residues. From germline, CDR1 is GTSNPN and CDR2 SVGIG (reference sequence). Trimming cost V 5 bases and J 7 bases, with 18 bases left between them.

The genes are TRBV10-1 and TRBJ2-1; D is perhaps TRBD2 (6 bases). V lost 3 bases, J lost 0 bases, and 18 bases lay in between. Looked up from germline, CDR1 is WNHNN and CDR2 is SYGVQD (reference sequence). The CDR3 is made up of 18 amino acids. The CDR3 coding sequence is TGCGCCAGCAGTGATCGGGATAGCGGTCCGAGCTCCTACAATGAGCAGTTCTTC. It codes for CASSDRDSGPSSYNEQFF.

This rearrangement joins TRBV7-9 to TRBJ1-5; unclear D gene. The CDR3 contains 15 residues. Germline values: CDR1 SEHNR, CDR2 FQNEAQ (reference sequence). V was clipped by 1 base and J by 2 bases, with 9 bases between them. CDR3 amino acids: CASSLEGSGNQPQHF. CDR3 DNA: TGTGCCAGCAGCTTAGAGGGTAGCGGCAATCAGCCCCAGCATTTT. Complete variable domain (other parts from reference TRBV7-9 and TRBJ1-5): DTGVSQNPRHKITKRGQNVTFRCDPISEHNRLYWYRQTLGQGPEFLTYFQNEAQLEKSRLLSDRFSAERPKGSFSTLEIQRTEQGDSAMYLCASSLEGSGNQPQHFGDGTRLSIL.

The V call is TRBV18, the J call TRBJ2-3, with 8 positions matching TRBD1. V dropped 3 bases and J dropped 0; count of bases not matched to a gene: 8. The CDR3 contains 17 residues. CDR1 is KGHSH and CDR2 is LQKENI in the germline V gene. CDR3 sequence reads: CASSPRDRSLSTDTQYF. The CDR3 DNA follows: TGTGCCAGCTCACCCCGGGACAGGAGTCTCAGCACAGATACGCAGTATTTT.

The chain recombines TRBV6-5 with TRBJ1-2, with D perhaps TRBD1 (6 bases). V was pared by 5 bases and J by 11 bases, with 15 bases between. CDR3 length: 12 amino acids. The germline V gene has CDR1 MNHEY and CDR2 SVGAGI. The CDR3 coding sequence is TGTGCCAGCAGTCCCCAGACAGGTCTTTACACCTTC. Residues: CASSPQTGLYTF.

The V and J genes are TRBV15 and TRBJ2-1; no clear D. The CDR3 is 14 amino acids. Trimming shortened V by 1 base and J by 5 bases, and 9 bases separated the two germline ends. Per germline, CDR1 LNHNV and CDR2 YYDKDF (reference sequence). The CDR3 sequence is CATSRARQHNEQFF. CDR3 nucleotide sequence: TGTGCCACCAGCAGAGCCAGGCAGCACAATGAGCAGTTCTTC.

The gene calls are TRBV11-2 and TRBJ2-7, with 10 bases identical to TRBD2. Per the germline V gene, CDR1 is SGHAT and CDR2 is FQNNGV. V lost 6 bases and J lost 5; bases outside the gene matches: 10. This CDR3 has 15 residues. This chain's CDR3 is CASSRKSSGRDEQYF. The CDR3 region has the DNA TGTGCCAGCAGTCGGAAATCTAGCGGGAGAGACGAGCAGTACTTC.

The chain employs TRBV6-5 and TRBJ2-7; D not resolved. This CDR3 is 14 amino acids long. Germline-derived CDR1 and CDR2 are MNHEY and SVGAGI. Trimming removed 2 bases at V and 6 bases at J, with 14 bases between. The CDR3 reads CASSYIPGLGEQYF. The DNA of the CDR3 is TGTGCCAGCAGTTACATACCGGGTCTCGGCGAGCAGTACTTC.

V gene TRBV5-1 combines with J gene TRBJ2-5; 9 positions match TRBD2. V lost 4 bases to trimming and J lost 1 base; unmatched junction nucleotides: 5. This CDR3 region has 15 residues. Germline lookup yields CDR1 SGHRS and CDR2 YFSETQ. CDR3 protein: CASSGSGRSQETQYF. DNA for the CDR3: TGCGCCAGCAGCGGGAGCGGGAGGTCCCAAGAGACCCAGTACTTC.

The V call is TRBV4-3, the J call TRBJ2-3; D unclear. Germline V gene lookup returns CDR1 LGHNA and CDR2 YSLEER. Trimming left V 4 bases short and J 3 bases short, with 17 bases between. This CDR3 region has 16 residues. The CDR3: CASSRLSGFGTDTQYF. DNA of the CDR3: TGCGCCAGCAGCCGGCTTAGTGGTTTTGGGACAGATACGCAGTATTTT.

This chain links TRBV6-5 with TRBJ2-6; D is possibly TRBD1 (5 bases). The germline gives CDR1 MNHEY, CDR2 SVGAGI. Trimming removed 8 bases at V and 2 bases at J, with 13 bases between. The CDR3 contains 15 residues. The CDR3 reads CASRWGKAGANVLTF. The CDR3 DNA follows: TGTGCCAGCCGGTGGGGCAAGGCTGGGGCCAACGTCCTGACTTTC.

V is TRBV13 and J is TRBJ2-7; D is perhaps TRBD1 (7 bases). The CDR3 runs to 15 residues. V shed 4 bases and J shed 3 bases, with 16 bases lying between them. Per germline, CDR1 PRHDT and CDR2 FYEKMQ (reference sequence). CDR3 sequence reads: CASSSRQGGLYEQYF. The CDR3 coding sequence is TGTGCCAGCAGCTCCCGTCAGGGGGGACTCTACGAGCAGTACTTC.

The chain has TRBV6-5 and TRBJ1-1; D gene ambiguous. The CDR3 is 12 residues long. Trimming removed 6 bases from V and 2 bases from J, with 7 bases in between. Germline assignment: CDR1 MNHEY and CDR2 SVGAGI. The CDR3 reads CASRRPNTEAFF. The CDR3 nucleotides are TGTGCCAGCAGACGACCAAACACTGAAGCTTTCTTT.

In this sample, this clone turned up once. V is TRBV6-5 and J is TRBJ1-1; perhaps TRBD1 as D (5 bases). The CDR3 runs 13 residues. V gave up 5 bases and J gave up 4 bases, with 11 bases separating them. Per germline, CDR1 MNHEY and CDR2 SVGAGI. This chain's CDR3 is CASSDSFGTEAFF. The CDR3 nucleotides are TGTGCCAGCAGTGACAGTTTTGGCACTGAAGCTTTCTTT.

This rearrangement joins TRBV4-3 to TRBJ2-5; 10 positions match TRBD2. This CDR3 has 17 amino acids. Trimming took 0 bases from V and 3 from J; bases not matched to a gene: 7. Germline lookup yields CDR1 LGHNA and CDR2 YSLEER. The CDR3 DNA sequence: TGCGCCAGCAGCCAAGAACGAAGCGGGGGGGGTGAAGAGACCCAGTACTTC. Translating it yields CASSQERSGGGEETQYF.

Written as DNA, the CDR3 is TGTGCCTGGATATCTCGCTACGAGCAGTACTTC. Translating gives CAWISRYEQYF. The chain links TRBV30 to TRBJ2-7; no definite D call. The CDR3 length is 11 residues. The ends were cut back, 4 bases at V and 3 bases at J, with 7 bases in the middle. The V gene's germline CDR1 is GTSNPN and CDR2 SVGIG (reference sequence).

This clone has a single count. This CDR3 is CASSLAGGGDTQYF. Here the CDR3 DNA reads TGTGCCAGTAGTCTAGCGGGGGGTGGAGATACGCAGTATTTT. The chain carries TRBV19 and TRBJ2-3; 11 positions agree with TRBD2. The CDR3 sequence is 14 residues long. Per germline, CDR1 LNHDA and CDR2 SQIVND (reference sequence). The trim removed 5 bases at V and 5 bases at J, leaving 3 bases unmatched.